These T cell receptor beta chains were read from a single sample in a study of OX40 agonist ivuxolimab in advanced cancers. Produced via immunoSEQ multiplex PCR; TCRdb's table is partial and in-frame only. The profile covers roughly 42,000 clones, with approximately 86% appearing a single time and 9% to 13% taken by the ten largest. The material sequenced was CD4+ or CD8+ T cells sorted from blood, taken in a trial of the OX40 agonist ivuxolimab. The receptor set was obtained from an adult with an advanced solid tumor such as melanoma, head and neck, liver or kidney cancer. The CDR3 runs from the conserved cysteine through the conserved F or W. D genes are given only for firm matches. Only part of the rows carry a size: once, few, many, or a class if the clone is expanded.

clone size: NA; J gene: TRBJ1-1; V gene: TRBV7-9; D gene: NA; CDR3 DNA: TGTGCCAGCAGCGCCACAGGCGCAGGATCTTCGAACACTGAAGCTTTCTTT; CDR3 protein: CASSATGAGSSNTEAFF
clone size: NA; J gene: TRBJ2-2; V gene: TRBV9; D gene: NA; CDR3 DNA: TGTGCCAGCAGCCCCAGGGACACCGGGGAGCTGTTTTTT; CDR3 protein: CASSPRDTGELFF
clone size: NA; J gene: TRBJ1-1; V gene: TRBV6-6; D gene: NA; CDR3 DNA: TGTGCCAGCAGTTACTCGAAAGGTGGCACTGAAGCTTTCTTT; CDR3 protein: CASSYSKGGTEAFF
clone size: NA; J gene: TRBJ2-7; V gene: TRBV27; D gene: NA; CDR3 DNA: TGTGCCAGCAGTCAGGGAGGCGAGCAGTACTTC; CDR3 protein: CASSQGGEQYF
clone size: NA; J gene: TRBJ2-1; V gene: TRBV7-2; D gene: TRBD2; CDR3 DNA: TGTGCCAGCAGCTTAGATATTAGCGGGGGCCGTTCCTACAATGAGCAGTTCTTC; CDR3 protein: CASSLDISGGRSYNEQFF
clone size: NA; J gene: TRBJ2-7; V gene: TRBV7-9; D gene: TRBD2; CDR3 DNA: TGTGCCAGCAGCTTAGGAGGTCCAGCGGGGTCTTGGGAGCAGTACTTC; CDR3 protein: CASSLGGPAGSWEQYF
clone size: NA; J gene: TRBJ1-5; V gene: TRBV28; D gene: NA; CDR3 DNA: TGTGCCAGCAGTTCGACGTTCCGGGGTGATCAGCCCCAGCATTTT; CDR3 protein: CASSSTFRGDQPQHF
clone size: NA; J gene: TRBJ1-5; V gene: TRBV16; D gene: NA; CDR3 DNA: TGTGCCAGCAGCCAATCGATGGTTTCGCAGGGACAGCCCCAGCATTTT; CDR3 protein: CASSQSMVSQGQPQHF
clone size: NA; J gene: TRBJ1-5; V gene: TRBV4-1; D gene: NA; CDR3 DNA: TGCGCCAGCAGCCAAAGGGGCCTTAGCAATCAGCCCCAGCATTTT; CDR3 protein: CASSQRGLSNQPQHF
clone size: NA; J gene: TRBJ1-3; V gene: TRBV5-6; D gene: NA; CDR3 DNA: TGTGCCAGCAGCTTGGCCGGGGGTGTAAACACCATATATTTT; CDR3 protein: CASSLAGGVNTIYF
clone size: NA; J gene: TRBJ1-1; V gene: TRBV15; D gene: NA; CDR3 DNA: TGTGCCACCAGCAGAGAAGGGACTGAAGCTTTCTTT; CDR3 protein: CATSREGTEAFF
clone size: once; J gene: TRBJ2-7; V gene: TRBV10-3; D gene: TRBD1; CDR3 DNA: TGTGCCATCAGTACCGGGACAGTTTACTACGAGCAGTACTTC; CDR3 protein: CAISTGTVYYEQYF
clone size: NA; J gene: TRBJ1-1; V gene: TRBV2; D gene: NA; CDR3 DNA: TGTGCCAGCAGTTATTACAGGGATGTTAGGGACACTGAAGCTTTCTTT; CDR3 protein: CASSYYRDVRDTEAFF
clone size: once; J gene: TRBJ1-2; V gene: TRBV29-1; D gene: NA; CDR3 DNA: TGCAGCGTTGAAGATCGTCGGGGCTACACCTTC; CDR3 protein: CSVEDRRGYTF
clone size: NA; J gene: TRBJ1-3; V gene: TRBV9; D gene: NA; CDR3 DNA: TGTGCCAGCAGCGTAGACTTGAACTCTGGAAACACCATATATTTT; CDR3 protein: CASSVDLNSGNTIYF
clone size: NA; J gene: TRBJ1-5; V gene: TRBV27; D gene: NA; CDR3 DNA: TGTGCCAGCAGCCATGGGGGGGAGGGGAGTCAGCCCCAGCATTTT; CDR3 protein: CASSHGGEGSQPQHF
clone size: NA; J gene: TRBJ2-2; V gene: TRBV7-6; D gene: TRBD1; CDR3 DNA: TGTGCCAGCAGCCCTGGAAGAGGGGGCGGGTTCGGGGAGCTGTTTTTT; CDR3 protein: CASSPGRGGGFGELFF
clone size: NA; J gene: TRBJ2-1; V gene: TRBV4-1; D gene: NA; CDR3 DNA: TGCGCCAGCAGCCAAGAGTGGGAACCCTACAATGAGCAGTTCTTC; CDR3 protein: CASSQEWEPYNEQFF
clone size: NA; J gene: TRBJ2-3; V gene: TRBV7-2; D gene: TRBD2; CDR3 DNA: TGTGCCAGCAGCTTAGTCATAGCGGGAGCGCTTAGGGATACGCAGTATTTT; CDR3 protein: CASSLVIAGALRDTQYF
clone size: NA; J gene: TRBJ2-3; V gene: TRBV7-6; D gene: TRBD2; CDR3 DNA: TGTGCCAGCAGCTTAAACAGCGGGAGAGAAACAGATACGCAGTATTTT; CDR3 protein: CASSLNSGRETDTQYF
clone size: few; J gene: TRBJ2-1; V gene: TRBV7-9; D gene: NA; CDR3 DNA: TGTGCCAGCAGCTCTGAGCAGTTCTTC; CDR3 protein: CASSSEQFF
clone size: NA; J gene: TRBJ1-1; V gene: TRBV6-5; D gene: NA; CDR3 DNA: TGTGCCAGCAGTTCCGGACGGGAAACTGAAGCTTTCTTT; CDR3 protein: CASSSGRETEAFF
clone size: NA; J gene: TRBJ2-5; V gene: TRBV4-1; D gene: TRBD1; CDR3 DNA: TGCGCCAGCAGCTTTTGGACAGGGACCCAAGAGACCCAGTACTTC; CDR3 protein: CASSFWTGTQETQYF
clone size: NA; J gene: TRBJ2-7; V gene: TRBV4-3; D gene: NA; CDR3 DNA: TGCGCCAGCAGCCAAGCGGGGGGCGGCTCCTACGAGCAGTACTTC; CDR3 protein: CASSQAGGGSYEQYF
clone size: NA; J gene: TRBJ2-1; V gene: TRBV9; D gene: TRBD2; CDR3 DNA: TGTGCCAGCAGCGTAGATGCGGGGGGATCCTACAATGAGCAGTTCTTC; CDR3 protein: CASSVDAGGSYNEQFF
clone size: NA; J gene: TRBJ1-5; V gene: TRBV7-8; D gene: NA; CDR3 DNA: TGTGCCAGCAGCTTAGAGACAGTCAATCAGCCCCAGCATTTT; CDR3 protein: CASSLETVNQPQHF
clone size: NA; J gene: TRBJ1-6; V gene: TRBV4-1; D gene: NA; CDR3 DNA: TGCGCCAGCAGCCAAGATACCTTTTCCACATCACCCCTCCACTTT; CDR3 protein: CASSQDTFSTSPLHF